Listed here are 20 T cell receptor beta chains from one sample, sequenced in a study of T-cell reconstitution after alpha-beta-depleted transplantation in children. A TCRbeta library incorporating unique molecular identifiers was prepared. TCRdb recomputed calls from the PCR reads with MiXCR, one row per CDR3 protein. Of approximately 400,000 distinct CDR3 sequences in the sample, 16% are singletons; the top ten hold about 32%. The sequenced sample was PBMCs, mostly from graft donor cells, obtained 360 days after TCRalphabeta/CD19-depleted stem cell transplant. Receptor source: a boy in the first two years of life who had a stem cell transplant for Wiskott-Aldrich syndrome, so the T cells may come from the graft donor.

This clonotype was observed many times. V gene TRBV28 combines with J gene TRBJ2-4, with 8 bases matching TRBD2. The CDR3 is 12 amino acids. Looked up from germline, CDR1 is MDHEN and CDR2 is SYDVKM. The junction had 4 bases not matched to a gene; V was cut back by 3 bases and J by 12 bases. The DNA of the CDR3 is TGTGCCAGCAGTTTGGCGGGAGGATCTCAGTACTTC. Translated, it gives CASSLAGGSQYF.

J is TRBJ2-5 and V is TRBV7-7, with D perhaps matching TRBD1 (5 bases). CDR1 is SSHAT, CDR2 FNYEAQ, per germline (reference sequence). The CDR3 consists of 14 residues. The ends were cut back, 7 bases at V and 2 bases at J, with 14 bases in the middle. The CDR3 region is CASTKVPGQETQYF. CDR3 DNA sequence: TGTGCCAGCACCAAGGTCCCAGGGCAAGAGACCCAGTACTTC.

The chain links TRBV20-1 to TRBJ2-5, with D perhaps matching TRBD2 (6 bases). This CDR3 spans 13 amino acids. Trimming removed 1 base from V and 4 bases from J, with 10 bases in between. Germline CDR1 is DFQATT and CDR2 is SNEGSKA (reference sequence). Here the CDR3 reads CSARVPGLETQYF. The CDR3 DNA sequence: TGCAGTGCTAGAGTCCCGGGACTAGAGACCCAGTACTTC.

This clonotype was recorded a few times. The V and J genes are TRBV5-6 and TRBJ2-3, with 7 bases lining up with TRBD1. The germline gives CDR1 SGHDT, CDR2 YYEEEE. V was pared by 0 bases and J by 4 bases, with 11 bases of the junction left unmatched. CDR3 length: 17 residues. The CDR3 loop reads CASSLVSGQIFADTQYF. The CDR3 DNA sequence: TGTGCCAGCAGCTTGGTTTCGGGACAGATATTCGCAGATACGCAGTATTTT.

The V gene is TRBV20-1, the J gene TRBJ2-5; D gene unclear. The CDR3 spans 13 residues. V gave up 6 bases and J gave up 1 base, with 12 bases separating them. Germline loops: CDR1 DFQATT, CDR2 SNEGSKA (reference sequence). The CDR3 DNA reads TGCAGTGCCCACAGACATTCCCAAGAGACCCAGTACTTC. Its translation: CSAHRHSQETQYF.

The chain carries TRBV12-3 or TRBV12-4 and TRBJ2-7; D not resolved. The CDR3 covers 12 residues. V gave up 5 bases and J gave up 5 bases, with 10 bases separating them. CDR3 coding DNA: TGTGCCAGCAGTCACCTGAATGACGAGCAGTACTTC. This translates into CASSHLNDEQYF.

This chain uses TRBV6-2 or TRBV6-3 with TRBJ2-7; 7 bases are a match to TRBD1. Germline V gene data show CDR1 as MNHEY and CDR2 as SVGEGT. J gave up 1 base and V 8 bases, and 5 bases lay outside the gene matches. The CDR3 is 13 residues long. The CDR3 reads CASSKTGSYEQYF. CDR3 sequence (DNA): TGTGCCAGCTCCAAGACAGGGTCCTACGAGCAGTACTTC.

This clonotype was counted between two and nine times. The CDR3: CASSLAGGGAYEQFF. The CDR3, as DNA: TGCGCCAGCAGCTTGGCAGGCGGGGGGGCCTATGAGCAGTTCTTC. The rearrangement uses TRBV5-1 and TRBJ2-1; 9 nucleotides align to TRBD2. The CDR3 extends over 15 amino acids. With V trimmed by 0 bases and J by 8 bases, 6 bases remained unmatched. Germline values: CDR1 SGHRS, CDR2 YFSETQ.

The chain recombines TRBV7-2 with TRBJ2-7; D may be TRBD1 or TRBD2 (6 bases each). The CDR3 sequence is 15 residues long. The V gene lost 5 bases and the J gene lost 6 bases, with 20 bases spanning the gap. In germline, CDR1 is SGHTA, CDR2 FQGNSA. The CDR3, as DNA: TGTGCCAGCAGCAACGGCCGGCAAAGGGGGGCCGAGCAGTACTTC. This translates into CASSNGRQRGAEQYF.

The genes are TRBV20-1 and TRBJ2-7; 9 bases map to TRBD2. The length of the CDR3 is 14 residues. The germline gives CDR1 DFQATT, CDR2 SNEGSKA (reference sequence). V lost 5 bases, J lost 1 base, and 6 bases stayed unmatched. This CDR3 reads CSALKRGVSYEQYF. CDR3 DNA: TGCAGTGCTCTTAAGCGGGGGGTTTCCTACGAGCAGTACTTC.

In its sample, this clonotype was seen a few times. J is TRBJ2-1 and V is TRBV19; D unresolved. The germline V gene encodes CDR1 LNHDA and CDR2 SQIVND (reference sequence). This CDR3 region has 11 residues. Trimming removed 3 bases from V and 6 bases from J, with 3 bases in between. The CDR3: CASSMANEQFF. DNA for the CDR3: TGTGCCAGTAGTATGGCCAATGAGCAGTTCTTC.

The chain recombines TRBV5-1 with TRBJ2-7; a weak D match, TRBD2 (5 bases). Trimming stripped 3 bases from V and 1 base from J, with 14 bases between. Per the germline V gene, CDR1 is SGHRS and CDR2 is YFSETQ. The CDR3 is made up of 15 amino acids. CDR3 DNA: TGCGCCAGCAGCTCCCGGGCGGGCAATTCCTACGAGCAGTACTTC. This gives the protein CASSSRAGNSYEQYF.

The chain has TRBV29-1 and TRBJ2-2; TRBD1 might be the D (6 bases). The germline V gene encodes CDR1 SQVTM and CDR2 ANQGSEA. This CDR3 spans 12 amino acids. V gave up 4 bases and J gave up 8 bases, with 11 bases separating them. This CDR3 is CSVAVDRGELFF. The CDR3 region has the DNA TGCAGCGTTGCCGTAGACAGGGGGGAGCTGTTTTTT.

This clonotype showed up many times. The genes are TRBV29-1 and TRBJ2-7; D is uncertain. Looked up from germline, CDR1 is SQVTM and CDR2 is ANQGSEA. V was clipped by 2 bases and J by 2 bases, with 13 bases between them. The CDR3 is 14 amino acids. CDR3 nucleotide sequence: TGCAGCGTTGAAAGTGCGGCCTCCCCCTACGAGCAGTACTTC. Protein sequence: CSVESAASPYEQYF.

This clonotype has a handful of counts. CDR3 region: CSVEVNTDRGAFF. CDR3 in DNA: TGCAGCGTTGAAGTCAATACCGACAGGGGAGCTTTCTTT. J is TRBJ1-1 and V is TRBV29-1; 8 positions match TRBD1. The CDR3 runs 13 residues. J lost 10 bases, V lost 1 base, and 8 bases had no gene match. The germline V gene encodes CDR1 SQVTM and CDR2 ANQGSEA.

The chain combines TRBV7-2 with TRBJ2-5; no definite D call. V lost 3 bases and J lost 1, with 15 bases in between. The germline gives CDR1 SGHTA, CDR2 FQGNSA. The CDR3 contains 16 residues. DNA of the CDR3: TGTGCCAGCAGCTTGGGATCGGGCCCTCTCCAAGAGACCCAGTACTTC. Amino acids: CASSLGSGPLQETQYF.

This clonotype was counted only a few times. The rearrangement joins TRBV20-1 to TRBJ2-1; the match to TRBD1 covers 11 bases. The junction had 9 bases not matched to a gene; V was cut back by 5 bases and J by 12 bases. The CDR3 loop spans 13 amino acids. Looked up from germline, CDR1 is DFQATT and CDR2 is SNEGSKA (reference sequence). CDR3 nucleotides: TGCAGTGCTGAGGACAGGGGGCGCGTTTGGCAGTTCTTC. It translates to CSAEDRGRVWQFF.

This clonotype appeared a few times. The CDR3 ends on some other residue instead of the conserved phenylalanine or tryptophan, so this is likely a read error. The limits of the CDR3 on the DNA are not certain, so only TCRdb's listed CDR3 is given. The chain has TRBV18 and TRBJ2-7; the table's D gene call, TRBD2, was not cross checked with the DNA. Germline V gene data show CDR1 as KGHSH and CDR2 as LQKENI. The CDR3 spans 8 amino acids, including both terminal residues. The CDR3 here is CASSPLAG.

This clonotype was recorded at least ten times. This chain uses TRBV12-3 or TRBV12-4 with TRBJ1-4; D ambiguous. CDR3 size: 9 residues. The germline V and J ends were trimmed by 7 bases and 14 bases, with 8 bases remaining between them. The CDR3 loop is CASTSNLFF. The CDR3 DNA follows: TGTGCCAGCACCAGTAACCTGTTTTTT.

J is TRBJ2-5 and V is TRBV20-1; 11 bases agree with TRBD2. Unmatched junction bases numbered 8, after V lost 0 bases and J lost 5 bases. Per germline, CDR1 DFQATT and CDR2 SNEGSKA (reference sequence). This CDR3 spans 16 amino acids. As DNA, the CDR3 is TGCAGTGCTAGAGATTTAGCTAGCGGGAGGAAGGAGACCCAGTACTTC. Translating it yields CSARDLASGRKETQYF.